Listed here are 17 T cell receptor beta chains from one sample, sequenced in a study of glioma-infiltrating T cells. Amplification of TCR alpha and beta CDR3 regions from RNA used iRepertoire nested multiplex PCR. MiXCR, run by TCRdb on the multiplex PCR reads, gives a single entry per CDR3 protein. Found here are over 130,000 distinct CDR3 sequences, about 39% of them singletons; the top ten hold around 18%. The sample was glioma tissue, nonneoplastic brain tissue, or PBMCs (not recorded which). The receptors were sampled from a human donor with low-grade glioma or glioblastoma, undergoing nonglioma brain surgery, or in good health (not recorded which).

To note about this clonotype: The germline gene is not matched at one end of the junction; a read error may be the cause. The CDR3, as DNA: TGCAGTGCTATTGGGCAGTCGGAGAACCAGTACTTC. Amino acid sequence: CSAIGQSENQYF. The chain combines TRBV20-1 with TRBJ2-5; D is undetermined. The CDR3 has 12 residues. Germline V lookup: CDR1 DFQATT, CDR2 SNEGSKA (reference sequence).

The gene calls are TRBV6-2 or TRBV6-3 and TRBJ2-7; TRBD1 aligns across 8 bases. CDR1 is MNHEY and CDR2 is SVGEGT in the germline V gene. The V segment lost 1 base and the J segment 1 base; nucleotides outside the gene matches: 6. This CDR3 region has 16 residues. The CDR3, as DNA: TGTGCCAGCAGTTACTTATCGGGACAGGTGTCCTACGAGCAGTACTTC. Its protein product is CASSYLSGQVSYEQYF.

This clonotype has more than one count but fewer than ten. The chain is built from TRBV27 and TRBJ1-4, with a tentative D call TRBD1 (5 bases). V was shortened by 5 bases and J by 7 bases, with 14 bases between the two germline ends. This CDR3 region has 14 residues. From germline, CDR1 is MNHEY and CDR2 SMNVEV (reference sequence). CDR3 coding DNA: TGTGCCAGCAGTGTTTCCAGGGTTGGTGAAAAACTGTTTTTT. Protein product: CASSVSRVGEKLFF.

The rearrangement uses TRBV6-1 and TRBJ2-1; D may match TRBD1 or TRBD2 (5 bases each). Trimming removed 6 bases from V and 6 bases from J, with 12 bases in between. Germline loops: CDR1 MNHNS, CDR2 SASEGT. This CDR3 has 13 amino acids. DNA of the CDR3: TGTGCCAGCAGCCGCATGGGGGTCAATGAGCAGTTCTTC. This gives the protein CASSRMGVNEQFF.

There are a few counts of this clonotype. J is TRBJ2-5 and V is TRBV18, with unresolved D. V lost 1 base and J lost 5, with 2 bases in between. The CDR3 covers 11 residues. Germline assignment: CDR1 KGHSH and CDR2 LQKENI. The CDR3 region is CASSPRETQYF. In nucleotides, the CDR3 is TGTGCCAGCTCACCACGTGAGACCCAGTACTTC.

This clonotype appeared once. The chain recombines TRBV7-9 with TRBJ2-1, with 8 positions matching TRBD1. Germline V gives CDR1 SEHNR, CDR2 FQNEAQ (reference sequence). This CDR3 region has 13 residues. V trimming: 6 bases; J trimming: 9 bases; junction bases outside the gene matches: 7. The CDR3 region is CASRHTGGTEQFF. The CDR3 DNA is TGTGCCAGCAGGCACACAGGGGGAACTGAGCAGTTCTTC.

This chain joins TRBV6-9 and TRBJ1-3, with 7 bases matching TRBD1. V shed 3 bases, J shed 1 base, and the junction held 6 bases outside the gene matches. Germline CDR1 MNHGY, CDR2 SVAAGI. The CDR3 covers 16 residues. Written as DNA, the CDR3 is TGTGCCAGCAGTTACCGTCCGACAGGGTCTGGAAACACCATATATTTT. Amino acids: CASSYRPTGSGNTIYF.

This clonotype has only a few counts. The chain couples TRBV27 to TRBJ1-2, with 7 bases identical to TRBD1. CDR3 size: 16 residues. V shed 6 bases and J 0 bases; nucleotides not matched to a gene: 10. The germline gives CDR1 MNHEY, CDR2 SMNVEV (reference sequence). The CDR3 DNA follows: TGTGCCAGCAGCCCCCGACAGGGATCAGCTAACTATGGCTACACCTTC. Its protein product is CASSPRQGSANYGYTF.

The CDR3 coding sequence is TGTGCCAGCAGCTTAGTGTGGCTAGCGGGAGGAGTCAATGAGCAGTTCTTC. It yields the protein CASSLVWLAGGVNEQFF. The V and J genes are TRBV7-2 and TRBJ2-1; TRBD2 agrees at 11 bases. The CDR3 covers 17 residues. Per germline, CDR1 SGHTA and CDR2 FQGNSA. Trimming cost V 1 base and J 6 bases; bases outside gene matches: 8. Filled out from reference TRBV7-2 and TRBJ2-1, the complete variable domain reads GAGVSQSPSNKVTEKGKDVELRCDPISGHTALYWYRQSLGQGLEFLIYFQGNSAPDKSGLPSDRFSAERTGGSVSTLTIQRTQQEDSAVYLCASSLVWLAGGVNEQFFGPGTRLTVL.

The genes are TRBV2 and TRBJ1-3; the D is unclear. The CDR3 is 15 amino acids. Germline values: CDR1 SNHLY, CDR2 FYNNEI. Trimming shortened V by 4 bases and J by 0 bases, and 10 bases separated the two germline ends. The CDR3 reads CASSGEGNSGNTIYF. Here the CDR3 DNA reads TGTGCCAGCAGTGGTGAAGGAAACTCTGGAAACACCATATATTTT.

This clonotype was observed many times. V usage is TRBV20-1 and J usage is TRBJ1-2; the match to TRBD1 covers 8 bases. CDR1 and CDR2 (germline): DFQATT, SNEGSKA (reference sequence). CDR3 size: 12 residues. V shed 6 bases and J 7 bases; nucleotides not matched to a gene: 7. The CDR3 is CSAQDRDSGYTF. CDR3 DNA: TGCAGTGCCCAGGACAGGGATAGTGGCTACACCTTC.

This clonotype was found a few times. This chain uses TRBV6-1 with TRBJ1-3, with D maybe TRBD1 (6 bases). The V gene lost 4 bases and the J gene lost 2 bases, with 12 bases spanning the gap. The CDR3 totals 15 residues. CDR1 is MNHNS, CDR2 SASEGT, per germline. CDR3 amino acids: CASSGPRTAGNTIYF. The CDR3, as DNA: TGTGCCAGCAGTGGGCCCCGGACAGCTGGAAACACCATATATTTT.

The gene calls are TRBV11-1 and TRBJ2-7, with 8 bases aligning to TRBD2. The V and J ends lost 5 bases and 4 bases, in that order; junction bases with no gene match: 16. CDR1 is SGHAT and CDR2 is FQDESV in the germline V gene (reference sequence). This CDR3 contains 17 residues. Here the CDR3 DNA reads TGTGCCAGCAGCCCAAAGAGGGGGGGACTAGTTGGATACGAGCAGTACTTC. It encodes CASSPKRGGLVGYEQYF.

This chain joins TRBV25-1 and TRBJ2-3; 7 bases map to TRBD1. V lost 5 bases, J lost 1 base, and 12 bases stayed unmatched. The CDR3 is 17 amino acids. The germline CDR1 and CDR2 sequences are MGHDK and SYGVNS. The CDR3 here is CASSTRLQGRGTDTQYF. The CDR3 DNA reads TGTGCCAGCAGTACCCGGCTACAGGGGCGAGGCACAGATACGCAGTATTTT.

This clonotype was seen a few times. The CDR3 DNA follows: TGTGCCAGCAGTGTCCGGGACTGGAATGAAAAACTGTTTTTT. It translates to CASSVRDWNEKLFF. The chain uses TRBV6-1 and TRBJ1-4; possible D gene TRBD1, 5 bases. The CDR3 is made up of 14 amino acids. V lost 4 bases to trimming and J lost 5 bases, with 11 bases between them. Looked up from germline, CDR1 is MNHNS and CDR2 is SASEGT.

This chain joins TRBV11-1 and TRBJ1-6; 7 bases align to TRBD1. This CDR3 is 15 amino acids long. The V and J ends lost 6 bases and 4 bases, in that order; junction bases with no gene match: 6. Germline-derived CDR1 and CDR2 are SGHAT and FQDESV (reference sequence). CDR3 nucleotides: TGTGCCAGCAGGAAGGACAGGACATATAATTCACCCCTCCACTTT. This gives the protein CASRKDRTYNSPLHF.

This clonotype was counted only a few times. The chain joins TRBV3-1 to TRBJ2-7; the D is unclear. V lost 4 bases, J lost 4 bases, and 11 bases lay in between. The CDR3 totals 13 residues. Germline CDR1 is LGHDT and CDR2 is YNNKEL (reference sequence). The CDR3 bases are TGTGCCAGCAGCCCCCCTGGAGTATACGAGCAGTACTTC. Its protein is CASSPPGVYEQYF.